A single sample is the source of the 21 T cell receptor beta chains below, sequenced in a study of blood T cell repertoires in COVID-19. Produced via immunoSEQ multiplex PCR; TCRdb's table is partial and in-frame only. The profile shows some 97,000 clones, roughly 85% of them singletons. Input material: peripheral blood. Receptors originate from a man between 65 and 85 years old with active or convalescent COVID-19.

The chain employs TRBV5-5 and TRBJ1-2; D is uncertain. CDR1 and CDR2 from the germline V gene are SGHKS and YYEKEE (reference sequence). The CDR3 spans 14 residues. Trimming removed 1 base from V and 4 bases from J, with 11 bases in between. CDR3 sequence: CASSLSNSRYGYTF. In DNA form, the CDR3 reads TGTGCCAGCAGCTTGTCCAACTCACGCTATGGCTACACCTTC.

V is TRBV9 and J is TRBJ2-3; the match to TRBD2 covers 9 bases. The CDR3 loop spans 16 amino acids. Germline V gene lookup returns CDR1 SGDLS and CDR2 YYNGEE. The J segment lost 1 base and the V segment lost 4 bases, leaving 7 bases of the junction unmatched. In DNA, the CDR3 is TGTGCCAGCAGCTCACGCGGGGGGGCTGGCACAGATACGCAGTATTTT. Translating gives CASSSRGGAGTDTQYF.

This sequence joins TRBV27 and TRBJ2-3; 8 bases are a match to TRBD1. The length of the CDR3 is 16 residues. Per the germline V gene, CDR1 is MNHEY and CDR2 is SMNVEV (reference sequence). The trim removed 6 bases at V and 8 bases at J, leaving 16 bases unmatched. DNA of the CDR3: TGTGCCAGCAGCCCCCTCGACAGGGGTACATTGGGTACGCAGTATTTT. Translation gives CASSPLDRGTLGTQYF.

Of note for this clone: A far larger clone is off by one base, so a read error is likely. The rearrangement joins TRBV3-1 (or the pseudogene TRBV3-2) to TRBJ2-7, with TRBD1 matching over 7 bases. There are 13 residues in the CDR3. The V segment lost 5 bases and the J segment 0 bases; nucleotides outside the gene matches: 1. CDR1 is LGHDT and CDR2 is YNNKEL in the germline V gene (reference sequence). The CDR3 region has the DNA TGTGCCAGCAGCTGGGACAGCTCCTACGAGCAGTACTTC. This gives the protein CASSWDSSYEQYF.

The chain has TRBV23-1 and TRBJ2-3; 8 bases agree with TRBD2. TRBV23-1 is treated as an ORF (open reading frame) with a function not yet certain. The CDR3 totals 14 residues. Germline trimming cut 9 bases from V and 3 bases from J; bases unmatched to any gene: 8. DNA of the CDR3: TGCGCCAGACCGGGACTAGAAGTGACAGATACGCAGTATTTT. Translation gives CARPGLEVTDTQYF.

This clone was recorded a few times. The chain links TRBV3-1 (or the pseudogene TRBV3-2) to TRBJ1-2; 7 nucleotides align to TRBD1. Germline V gives CDR1 LGHDT, CDR2 YNNKEL (reference sequence). V was pared by 4 bases and J by 1 base, with 12 bases of the junction left unmatched. The CDR3 is 17 residues long. The CDR3 is CASSLQTTGYINYGYTF. Here the CDR3 DNA reads TGTGCCAGCAGCCTACAAACGACAGGGTATATTAACTATGGCTACACCTTC.

The rearrangement joins TRBV13 to TRBJ2-3; TRBD2 aligns across 8 bases. Trimming took 4 bases from V and 4 from J; bases not matched to a gene: 4. This CDR3 is 14 amino acids long. Germline V gene lookup returns CDR1 PRHDT and CDR2 FYEKMQ (reference sequence). CDR3 in amino acids: CASSYGRAADTQYF. The CDR3 DNA is TGTGCCAGCAGCTACGGGAGGGCCGCAGATACGCAGTATTTT.

The chain recombines TRBV7-2 with TRBJ1-1, with TRBD1 matching 8 bases. Germline V lookup: CDR1 SGHTA, CDR2 FQGNSA. This CDR3 is 14 amino acids long. Unmatched junction bases numbered 7, after V lost 3 bases and J lost 7 bases. CDR3 sequence: CASSFLTGGIEAFF. The CDR3 bases are TGTGCCAGCAGCTTTTTAACAGGGGGAATTGAAGCTTTCTTT.

The chain uses TRBV6-5 and TRBJ1-1; 8 bases line up with TRBD1. CDR3 size: 14 residues. The J segment lost 4 bases and the V segment lost 4 bases, leaving 5 bases of the junction unmatched. The germline CDR1 and CDR2 sequences are MNHEY and SVGAGI. The chain's CDR3 is CASSFGTGFTEAFF. DNA for the CDR3: TGTGCCAGCAGTTTCGGGACAGGTTTCACTGAAGCTTTCTTT.

This chain uses TRBV29-1 with TRBJ2-7, with D possibly TRBD1 on 5 matching bases. The CDR3 contains 11 residues. Germline V CDR1 and CDR2: SQVTM, ANQGSEA. V was trimmed by 5 bases and J by 5 bases, leaving 10 bases between them. CDR3 DNA: TGCAGCGTTAGGGAAGGGGACGAGCAGTACTTC. It is translated as CSVREGDEQYF.

The chain recombines TRBV7-9 with TRBJ2-1; 7 nucleotides line up with TRBD2. The junction had 9 bases not matched to a gene; V was cut back by 4 bases and J by 0 bases. The germline V gene encodes CDR1 SEHNR and CDR2 FQNEAQ (reference sequence). CDR3 length: 17 residues. The CDR3 DNA sequence: TGTGCCAGCAGCTCCACGAGAGGGGAGGGCTCCTACAATGAGCAGTTCTTC. Amino acids: CASSSTRGEGSYNEQFF.

This clone was seen a handful of times. The rearrangement links TRBV9 to TRBJ1-2, with D possibly being TRBD1 (6 bases). Germline CDR1 reads SGDLS; CDR2 reads YYNGEE. Trimming took 3 bases from V and 8 from J, leaving 14 bases between them. This CDR3 region has 13 residues. CDR3 DNA sequence: TGTGCCAGCAGCGGGACAGCGGCACGGGGCTACACCTTC. Its translation is CASSGTAARGYTF.

This clone has just a few counts. This chain connects TRBV24-1 to TRBJ2-1, with 8 nucleotides matching TRBD1. The junction had 13 bases not matched to a gene; V was cut back by 3 bases and J by 4 bases. The CDR3 sequence is 18 residues long. CDR1 and CDR2 (germline): KGHDR, SFDVKD. The chain's CDR3 is CATSDPITGTGNYNEQFF. DNA of the CDR3: TGTGCCACCAGTGATCCAATAACCGGGACAGGAAATTACAATGAGCAGTTCTTC.

The genes are TRBV12-5 and TRBJ2-5, with TRBD2 matching 7 bases. CDR3 length: 13 amino acids. CDR1 is LGHNT, CDR2 FRNRAP, per germline. Losses at the gene ends were 6 bases for V and 3 bases for J; bases not matched to a gene: 4. The chain's CDR3 is CASGPGGEETQYF. The CDR3 coding sequence is TGTGCTAGTGGACCGGGGGGTGAAGAGACCCAGTACTTC.

The rearrangement joins TRBV29-1 to TRBJ2-5; 9 nucleotides align to TRBD2. This CDR3 comprises 14 residues. Germline values: CDR1 SQVTM, CDR2 ANQGSEA. J was trimmed by 2 bases and V by 4 bases; bases with no gene match: 5. CDR3 region: CSVGPSGDQETQYF. The DNA of the CDR3 is TGCAGCGTTGGCCCTAGCGGGGATCAAGAGACCCAGTACTTC.

This chain connects TRBV5-1 to TRBJ2-3; D ambiguous. V lost 2 bases and J lost 2, with 6 bases in between. The CDR3 contains 13 residues. The germline CDR1 and CDR2 sequences are SGHRS and YFSETQ. The CDR3 loop reads CASSLSDTDTQYF. CDR3 nucleotide sequence: TGCGCCAGCAGCTTAAGCGACACAGATACGCAGTATTTT.

The rearrangement joins TRBV4-2 to TRBJ2-5; 8 bases agree with TRBD2. Germline-derived CDR1 and CDR2 are LGHNA and YNFKEQ. The CDR3 consists of 16 residues. V dropped 1 base and J dropped 5; count of bases not matched to a gene: 9. The DNA of the CDR3 is TGTGCCAGCAGCCAAGGTCAGGCGGGGGGAGCTGAGACCCAGTACTTC. The encoded protein is CASSQGQAGGAETQYF.

V is TRBV4-3 and J is TRBJ2-6; 11 bases line up with TRBD1. The CDR3 length is 21 residues. V shed 1 base and J 4 bases; nucleotides not matched to a gene: 15. From germline, CDR1 is LGHNA and CDR2 YSLEER. The CDR3 DNA reads TGCGCCAGCAGCCAAGCTCTCCTCTCCGGGACAGGGGGGTCGGGGGCCAACGTCCTGACTTTC. Amino acid sequence: CASSQALLSGTGGSGANVLTF.

This chain connects TRBV9 to TRBJ2-2; 8 bases fit TRBD1. The CDR3 is made up of 14 amino acids. Trimming took 7 bases from V and 4 from J; bases not matched to a gene: 6. Looked up from germline, CDR1 is SGDLS and CDR2 is YYNGEE. CDR3 sequence (DNA): TGTGCCAGCGACCGGACAGGGACCACCGGGGAGCTGTTTTTT. It translates to CASDRTGTTGELFF.

The chain couples TRBV4-2 to TRBJ1-2; perhaps TRBD1 as D (5 bases). Trimming stripped 0 bases from V and 9 bases from J, with 11 bases between. The CDR3 totals 13 residues. Germline-derived CDR1 and CDR2 are LGHNA and YNFKEQ. This CDR3 reads CASSQEGAERYTF. In DNA form, the CDR3 reads TGTGCCAGCAGCCAAGAAGGGGCCGAACGCTACACCTTC.

The J gene is TRBJ2-7, the V gene TRBV2, with TRBD1 identical over 9 bases. J gave up 0 bases and V 2 bases, and 2 bases lay outside the gene matches. The CDR3 runs to 15 residues. Germline values: CDR1 SNHLY, CDR2 FYNNEI. The CDR3 bases are TGTGCCAGCAGTGAACCGGACAGGGGCTCCTACGAGCAGTACTTC. Encoded protein: CASSEPDRGSYEQYF.